This entry lists 11 T cell receptor beta chains sequenced from one sample in a study of T cells in Graves' hyperthyroidism and ophthalmopathy. It was RNA transcripts that yielded the amplified TCR beta CDR3 regions. Initially, a first-round RT-PCR of the TCR CDR3 employed the HTBI primer set. TCRdb redid the calling of the multiplex PCR reads with MiXCR, one entry per CDR3 protein. This table has 400,000 or so distinct CDR3 sequences, around 15% appearing once. What was sequenced was blood. All receptors derive from a man aged 50 or older with Graves' ophthalmopathy.

This clonotype was detected a few times. The chain has TRBV28 and TRBJ2-7; 10 nucleotides line up with TRBD2. CDR3 length equals 15 residues. V gave up 5 bases and J gave up 3 bases; unmatched junction bases: 7. Germline V lookup: CDR1 MDHEN, CDR2 SYDVKM. Here the CDR3 DNA reads TGTGCCAGCAGTCCTCAAATAGCGGGAGGCTACGAGCAGTACTTC. This gives the protein CASSPQIAGGYEQYF.

This clonotype was recorded many times. The V call is TRBV18, the J call TRBJ1-5, with D unresolved. CDR1 and CDR2 (germline): KGHSH, LQKENI. The CDR3 is 14 amino acids. The germline V and J ends were trimmed by 1 base and 7 bases, with 11 bases remaining between them. The CDR3 coding sequence is TGTGCCAGCTCACCACGTTTGGATGGCCAGCCCCAGCATTTT. Protein sequence: CASSPRLDGQPQHF.

The rearrangement links TRBV2 to TRBJ1-5; a possible D gene is TRBD1 (5 bases). CDR1 is SNHLY, CDR2 FYNNEI, per germline. V was trimmed by 3 bases and J by 0 bases, leaving 15 bases between them. The CDR3 has 17 amino acids. CDR3 DNA sequence: TGTGCCAGCAGTGAGAGGGTGGGGCGGGGTAGCAATCAGCCCCAGCATTTT. Translating it yields CASSERVGRGSNQPQHF. Looking up the rest from reference TRBV2 and TRBJ1-5 gives the full variable domain: EPEVTQTPSHQVTQMGQEVILRCVPISNHLYFYWYRQILGQKVEFLVSFYNNEISEKSEIFDDQFSVERPDGSNFTLKIRSTKLEDSAMYFCASSERVGRGSNQPQHFGDGTRLSIL.

This chain links TRBV5-4 with TRBJ1-6; 7 bases map to TRBD1. The CDR3 consists of 14 residues. Trimming took 4 bases from V and 6 from J; bases not matched to a gene: 4. Germline CDR1 reads SGHNT; CDR2 reads YYREEE (reference sequence). This CDR3 reads CASSVQGVNSPLHF. CDR3 bases: TGTGCCAGCAGCGTGCAGGGGGTTAATTCACCCCTCCACTTT. Looking up the rest from reference TRBV5-4 and TRBJ1-6 gives the full variable domain: ETGVTQSPTHLIKTRGQQVTLRCSSQSGHNTVSWYQQALGQGPQFIFQYYREEENGRGNFPPRFSGLQFPNYSSELNVNALELDDSALYLCASSVQGVNSPLHFGNGTRLTVT.

In this sample, this clonotype turned up many times. The V call is TRBV3-1, the J call TRBJ1-1; D unresolved. CDR3 size: 14 residues. V was pared by 0 bases and J by 4 bases, with 9 bases between. From germline, CDR1 is LGHDT and CDR2 YNNKEL (reference sequence). CDR3 in DNA: TGTGCCAGCAGCCAAGATTTTGGGGTCACTGAAGCTTTCTTT. It is translated as CASSQDFGVTEAFF.

In its sample, this clonotype was seen many times. CDR3 coding DNA: TGTGCCAGCGTCTCAAGGGCGCAGCAGTACTTC. Translating it yields CASVSRAQQYF. The chain links TRBV11-2 to TRBJ2-7; D unresolved. The CDR3 consists of 11 residues. V lost 8 bases and J 8 bases, leaving 13 bases between the germline ends. CDR1 SGHAT and CDR2 FQNNGV come from the germline V gene.

Only a few counts were recorded for this clonotype. The chain combines TRBV10-3 with TRBJ2-5; 7 bases align to TRBD1. Germline V lookup: CDR1 ENHRY, CDR2 SYGVKD. The CDR3 covers 14 residues. J lost 2 bases, V lost 3 bases, and 3 bases had no gene match. CDR3 residues: CAISEPGGQETQYF. Written as DNA, the CDR3 is TGTGCCATCAGTGAACCAGGGGGACAAGAGACCCAGTACTTC.

This clonotype has at least ten counts. The V call is TRBV11-2, the J call TRBJ2-7; D unresolved. The V gene's germline CDR1 is SGHAT and CDR2 FQNNGV. The CDR3 covers 13 residues. Trimming removed 5 bases from V and 5 bases from J, with 13 bases in between. As DNA, the CDR3 is TGTGCCAGCAGCCACATCAACAACAACGAGCAGTACTTC. Translation gives CASSHINNNEQYF.

There are many counts of this clonotype. The rearrangement joins TRBV3-1 to TRBJ2-7; 7 nucleotides agree with TRBD1. V trimming: 4 bases; J trimming: 7 bases; junction bases outside the gene matches: 10. CDR1 is LGHDT, CDR2 YNNKEL, per germline (reference sequence). This CDR3 is built from 14 residues. The CDR3 DNA follows: TGTGCCAGCAGCCTGAATCACCCAGGGGGAGAGCAGTACTTC. Translating it yields CASSLNHPGGEQYF.

This clonotype was seen many times. This chain joins TRBV3-1 and TRBJ1-6; possibly TRBD1 for D (5 bases). V was trimmed by 4 bases and J by 6 bases, leaving 10 bases between them. The CDR3 runs to 14 residues. The germline V gene encodes CDR1 LGHDT and CDR2 YNNKEL (reference sequence). Here the CDR3 reads CASSPGTRNSPLHF. For the CDR3, the DNA is TGTGCCAGCAGCCCAGGGACCCGTAATTCACCCCTCCACTTT.

With regard to this clonotype: One junction end disagrees with the germline gene, perhaps due to a read error. The chain is built from TRBV27 and TRBJ2-7; 11 bases line up with TRBD2. The length of the CDR3 is 16 residues. CDR1 and CDR2 (germline): MNHEY, SMNVEV (reference sequence). The CDR3 nucleotides read TGTGCCAGCAGTCCCGAACTAGCGGGAGCCTCCTACGGGCAGTACTTC. It codes for CASSPELAGASYGQYF.